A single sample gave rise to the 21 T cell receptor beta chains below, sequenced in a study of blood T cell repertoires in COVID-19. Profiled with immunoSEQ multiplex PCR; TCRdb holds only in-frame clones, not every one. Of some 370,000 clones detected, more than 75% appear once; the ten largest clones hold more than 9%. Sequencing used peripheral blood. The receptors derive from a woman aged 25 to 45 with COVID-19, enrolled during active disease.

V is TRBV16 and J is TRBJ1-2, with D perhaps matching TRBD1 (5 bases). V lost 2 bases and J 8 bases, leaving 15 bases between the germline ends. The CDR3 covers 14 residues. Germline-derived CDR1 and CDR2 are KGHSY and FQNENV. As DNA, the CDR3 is TGTGCCAGCAGCCAACGATCGCGGGGCTCGGGCTACACCTTC. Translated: CASSQRSRGSGYTF.

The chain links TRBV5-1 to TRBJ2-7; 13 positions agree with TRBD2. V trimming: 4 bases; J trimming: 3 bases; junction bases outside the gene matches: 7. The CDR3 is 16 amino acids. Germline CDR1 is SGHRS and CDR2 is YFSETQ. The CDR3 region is CASSLRTSGSYYEQYF. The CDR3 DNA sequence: TGCGCCAGCAGCCTACGGACTAGCGGGAGTTACTACGAGCAGTACTTC.

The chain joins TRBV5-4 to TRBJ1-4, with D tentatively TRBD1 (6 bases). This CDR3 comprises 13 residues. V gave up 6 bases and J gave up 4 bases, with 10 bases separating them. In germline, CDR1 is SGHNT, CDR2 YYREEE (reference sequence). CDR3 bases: TGTGCCAGCACCGGGGACAATAATGAAAAACTGTTTTTT. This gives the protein CASTGDNNEKLFF.

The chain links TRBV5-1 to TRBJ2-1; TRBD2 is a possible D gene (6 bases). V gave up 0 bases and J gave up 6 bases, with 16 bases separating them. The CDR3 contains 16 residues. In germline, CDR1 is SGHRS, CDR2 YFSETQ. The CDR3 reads CASSLALSGEVNEQFF. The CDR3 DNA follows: TGCGCCAGCAGCTTGGCCTTATCCGGGGAGGTCAATGAGCAGTTCTTC.

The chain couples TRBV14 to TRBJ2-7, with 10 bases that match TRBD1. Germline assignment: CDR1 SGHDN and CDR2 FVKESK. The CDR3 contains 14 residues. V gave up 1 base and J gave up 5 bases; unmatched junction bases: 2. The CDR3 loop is CASSQGQGADEQYF. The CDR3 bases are TGTGCCAGCAGCCAAGGACAGGGGGCGGACGAGCAGTACTTC.

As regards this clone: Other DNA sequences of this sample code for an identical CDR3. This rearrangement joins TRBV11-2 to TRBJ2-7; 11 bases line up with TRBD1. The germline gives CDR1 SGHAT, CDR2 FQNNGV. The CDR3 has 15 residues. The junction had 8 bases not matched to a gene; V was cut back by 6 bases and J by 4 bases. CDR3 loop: CASSNRDRGSYEQYF. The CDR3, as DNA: TGTGCCAGCAGTAACCGGGACAGGGGGTCATACGAGCAGTACTTC.

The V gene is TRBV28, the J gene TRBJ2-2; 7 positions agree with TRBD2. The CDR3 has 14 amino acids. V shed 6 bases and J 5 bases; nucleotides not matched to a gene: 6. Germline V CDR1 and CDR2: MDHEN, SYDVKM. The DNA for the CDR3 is TGTGCCAGCAGGACTGGGAGGGGTACCGGGGAGCTGTTTTTT. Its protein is CASRTGRGTGELFF.

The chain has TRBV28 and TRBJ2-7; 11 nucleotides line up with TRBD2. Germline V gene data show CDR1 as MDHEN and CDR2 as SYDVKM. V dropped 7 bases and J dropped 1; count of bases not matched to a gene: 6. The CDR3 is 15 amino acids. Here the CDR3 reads CASNPLAGVSYEQYF. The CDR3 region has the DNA TGTGCCAGCAACCCACTAGCGGGAGTTTCCTACGAGCAGTACTTC. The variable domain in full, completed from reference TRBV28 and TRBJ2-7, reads DVKVTQSSRYLVKRTGEKVFLECVQDMDHENMFWYRQDPGLGLRLIYFSYDVKMKEKGDIPEGYSVSREKKERFSLILESASTNQTSMYLCASNPLAGVSYEQYFGPGTRLTVT.

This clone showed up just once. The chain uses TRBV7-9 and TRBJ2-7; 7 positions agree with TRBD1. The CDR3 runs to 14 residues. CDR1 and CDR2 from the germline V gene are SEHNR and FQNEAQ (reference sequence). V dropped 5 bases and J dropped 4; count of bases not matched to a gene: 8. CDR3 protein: CASSTTRGSYEQYF. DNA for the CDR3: TGTGCCAGCAGCACAACCAGGGGGTCGTACGAGCAGTACTTC.

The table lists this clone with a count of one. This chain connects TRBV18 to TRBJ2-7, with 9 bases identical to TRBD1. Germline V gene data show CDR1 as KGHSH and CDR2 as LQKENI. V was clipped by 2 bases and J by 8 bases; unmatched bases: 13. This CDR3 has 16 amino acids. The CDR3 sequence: CASSPGAPGQGAKQYF. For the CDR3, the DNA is TGTGCCAGCTCACCAGGGGCACCGGGACAGGGAGCCAAGCAGTACTTC.

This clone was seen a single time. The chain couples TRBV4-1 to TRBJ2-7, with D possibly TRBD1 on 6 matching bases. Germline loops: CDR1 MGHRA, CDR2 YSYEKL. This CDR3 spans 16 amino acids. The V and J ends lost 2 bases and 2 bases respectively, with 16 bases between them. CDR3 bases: TGCGCCAGCAGCCAAATGGGGACACGAAGAACCTACGAGCAGTACTTC. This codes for CASSQMGTRRTYEQYF.

CDR3 in DNA: TGCGCCAGCAGTGAGTCGACGGGAGGGGGAGGCCCGGGGGAGCAGTACTTC. Its translation is CASSESTGGGGPGEQYF. V usage is TRBV10-1 and J usage is TRBJ2-7; 8 bases fit TRBD2. This CDR3 has 17 amino acids. CDR1 and CDR2 (germline): WNHNN, SYGVQD (reference sequence). V dropped 0 bases and J dropped 7; count of bases not matched to a gene: 14.

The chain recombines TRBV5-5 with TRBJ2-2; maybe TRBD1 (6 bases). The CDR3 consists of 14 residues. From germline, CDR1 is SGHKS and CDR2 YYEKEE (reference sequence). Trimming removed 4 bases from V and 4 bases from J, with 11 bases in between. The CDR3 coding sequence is TGTGCCAGCAGCCCAGAGGGGGTCACCGGGGAGCTGTTTTTT. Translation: CASSPEGVTGELFF.

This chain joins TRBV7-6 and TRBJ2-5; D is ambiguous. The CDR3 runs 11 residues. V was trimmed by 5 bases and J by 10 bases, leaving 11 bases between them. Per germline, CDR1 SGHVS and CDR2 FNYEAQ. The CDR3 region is CASSPAGDQYF. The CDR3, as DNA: TGTGCCAGCAGCCCGGCAGGCGACCAGTACTTC.

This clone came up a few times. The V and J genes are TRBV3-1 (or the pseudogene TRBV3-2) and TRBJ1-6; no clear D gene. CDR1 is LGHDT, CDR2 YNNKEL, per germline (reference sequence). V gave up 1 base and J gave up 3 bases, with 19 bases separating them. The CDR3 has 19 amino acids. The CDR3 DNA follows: TGTGCCAGCAGCCAAGTTTATGCGTTAAGCGGCTTCTATAATTCACCCCTCCACTTT. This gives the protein CASSQVYALSGFYNSPLHF.

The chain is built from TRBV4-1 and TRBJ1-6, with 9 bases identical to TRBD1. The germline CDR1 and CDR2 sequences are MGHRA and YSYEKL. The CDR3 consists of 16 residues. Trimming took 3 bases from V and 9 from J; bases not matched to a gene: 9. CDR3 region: CASSQPGTGIGSPLHF. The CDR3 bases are TGCGCCAGCAGCCAGCCCGGGACAGGGATAGGTTCACCCCTCCACTTT.

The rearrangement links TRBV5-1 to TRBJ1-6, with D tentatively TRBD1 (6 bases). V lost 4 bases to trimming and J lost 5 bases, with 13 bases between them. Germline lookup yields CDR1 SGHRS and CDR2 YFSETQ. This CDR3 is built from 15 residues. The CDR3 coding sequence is TGCGCCAGCAGCGAACAGGGCCACGATAATTCACCCCTCCACTTT. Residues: CASSEQGHDNSPLHF.

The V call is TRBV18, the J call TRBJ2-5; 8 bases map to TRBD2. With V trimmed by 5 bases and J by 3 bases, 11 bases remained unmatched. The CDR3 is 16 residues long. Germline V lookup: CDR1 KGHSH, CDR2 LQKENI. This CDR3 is CASSSVTSGLEETQYF. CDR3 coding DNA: TGTGCCAGCTCAAGCGTAACTAGCGGCCTTGAAGAGACCCAGTACTTC.

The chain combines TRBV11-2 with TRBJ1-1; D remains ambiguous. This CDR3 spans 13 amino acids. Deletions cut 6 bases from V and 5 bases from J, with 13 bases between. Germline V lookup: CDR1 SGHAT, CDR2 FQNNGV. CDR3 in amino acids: CASSSVRGTEAFF. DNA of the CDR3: TGTGCCAGCAGTTCCGTCCGGGGTACTGAAGCTTTCTTT.

Here the CDR3 DNA reads TGTGCCAGCAGCGTGACCATAGCACATGAGCAGTTCTTC. The encoded protein is CASSVTIAHEQFF. The chain links TRBV9 to TRBJ2-1; D gene unclear. Trimming stripped 2 bases from V and 8 bases from J, with 11 bases between. The CDR3 has 13 residues. Germline V gene sequence: CDR1 SGDLS, CDR2 YYNGEE.

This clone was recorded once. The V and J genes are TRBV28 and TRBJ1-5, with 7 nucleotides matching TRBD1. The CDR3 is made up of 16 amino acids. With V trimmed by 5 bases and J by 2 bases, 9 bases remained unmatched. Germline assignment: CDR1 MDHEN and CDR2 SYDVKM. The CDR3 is CASSHRQGGGNQPQHF. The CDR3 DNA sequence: TGTGCCAGCAGTCACCGACAGGGTGGGGGCAATCAGCCCCAGCATTTT.